This T cell receptor (beta chain) was observed in a study of blood T cell repertoires in COVID-19. Trimming pared 7 bases from V and 3 bases from J, leaving 12 bases between. The CDR3 has 13 amino acids. Sequencing was performed with immunoSEQ multiplex PCR; in TCRdb, only in-frame clones are kept and a portion is missing. Here the sample spans around 180,000 clones, under 90% being singletons. The sequence came from a man over 45 who had recovered from COVID-19. What was sequenced was PBMCs or T cells enriched from blood (not recorded which). V usage is TRBV12-3 or TRBV12-4 and J usage is TRBJ1-1, with D unclear. This chain's CDR3 is CASTGVSDTEAFF. The CDR3 coding sequence is TGTGCCAGCACCGGGGTATCCGACACTGAAGCTTTCTTT.